The 17 T cell receptor beta chains listed next were all sequenced from one sample in a study of shared clonotypes between healthy human individuals. The data were produced by immunoSEQ multiplex PCR, yet TCRdb's version contains in-frame clones alone and is incomplete. Found here are around 700,000 clones, 72% of them singletons; the top ten hold approximately 1.8%. Sequenced input: memory CD4+ T cells sorted from blood. Described subset: CD45RA-negative fraction. These receptors were taken from a woman under 40 in good health.

In DNA, the CDR3 is TGTGCCAGCAGCTTAGCGGGAGTTACCTACAATGAGCAGTTCTTC. Amino acid sequence: CASSLAGVTYNEQFF. The V gene is TRBV7-8, the J gene TRBJ2-1; D perhaps matches TRBD2 (5 bases). The CDR3 is 15 residues long. CDR1 is SGHVS, CDR2 FQNEAQ, per germline. V shed 0 bases and J shed 2 bases, with 8 bases lying between them.

The chain is built from TRBV13 and TRBJ2-7; no firm D call. Between the trimmed V and J ends, which lost 1 base and 3 bases, there was a span of 10 bases. The CDR3 has 14 residues. In germline, CDR1 is PRHDT, CDR2 FYEKMQ (reference sequence). DNA of the CDR3: TGTGCCAGCAGCTTAGCAGGCCTACTCTACGAGCAGTACTTC. Protein sequence: CASSLAGLLYEQYF. The variable domain in full, completed from reference TRBV13 and TRBJ2-7, reads AAGVIQSPRHLIKEKRETATLKCYPIPRHDTVYWYQQGPGQDPQFLISFYEKMQSDKGSIPDRFSAQQFSDYHSELNMSSLELGDSALYFCASSLAGLLYEQYFGPGTRLTVT.

The genes are TRBV15 and TRBJ2-1; D gene uncertain. The germline V gene encodes CDR1 LNHNV and CDR2 YYDKDF (reference sequence). The CDR3 has 14 residues. V lost 0 bases to trimming and J lost 7 bases, with 10 bases between them. This chain's CDR3 is CATSRDYEENEQFF. DNA for the CDR3: TGTGCCACCAGCAGAGATTACGAGGAGAATGAGCAGTTCTTC. Using reference TRBV15 and TRBJ2-1 for the parts outside the CDR3, the full variable domain is DAMVIQNPRYQVTQFGKPVTLSCSQTLNHNVMYWYQQKSSQAPKLLFHYYDKDFNNEADTPDNFQSRRPNTSFCFLDIRSPGLGDTAMYLCATSRDYEENEQFFGPGTRLTVL.

This clone was seen only a few times. V usage is TRBV4-2 and J usage is TRBJ1-4; D not certain. Germline V gene lookup returns CDR1 LGHNA and CDR2 YNFKEQ. V shed 0 bases and J shed 8 bases, with 13 bases lying between them. The CDR3 consists of 15 residues. CDR3 residues: CASSQEETKREKLFF. The DNA for the CDR3 is TGTGCCAGCAGCCAAGAGGAGACGAAACGGGAAAAACTGTTTTTT.

Here the CDR3 DNA reads TGTGCCAGTAGTCCTGTGGAGGCTAGCGGGTACAATGAGCAGTTCTTC. It is translated as CASSPVEASGYNEQFF. The chain links TRBV19 to TRBJ2-1, with TRBD2 identical over 8 bases. With V trimmed by 5 bases and J by 4 bases, 10 bases remained unmatched. This CDR3 contains 16 residues. In germline, CDR1 is LNHDA, CDR2 SQIVND (reference sequence).

The rearrangement uses TRBV5-4 and TRBJ2-2, with 8 bases fitting TRBD2. Looked up from germline, CDR1 is SGHNT and CDR2 is YYREEE (reference sequence). The CDR3 sequence is 14 residues long. J gave up 7 bases and V 3 bases, and 5 bases lay outside the gene matches. CDR3 region: CASSSAGGSGELFF. Here the CDR3 DNA reads TGTGCCAGCAGCTCTGCGGGGGGTAGCGGGGAGCTGTTTTTT.

The V and J genes are TRBV30 and TRBJ1-2; a possible D gene is TRBD1 (6 bases). V lost 0 bases to trimming and J lost 8 bases, with 10 bases between them. Germline V gene sequence: CDR1 GTSNPN, CDR2 SVGIG (reference sequence). The CDR3 contains 12 residues. The CDR3 here is CAWSVPGAGYTF. CDR3 coding DNA: TGTGCCTGGAGTGTACCAGGGGCCGGCTACACCTTC.

This clone showed up just once. V and J are TRBV2 and TRBJ2-7; the D gene is possibly TRBD2 (6 bases). The V gene's germline CDR1 is SNHLY and CDR2 FYNNEI. The CDR3 loop spans 15 amino acids. V was trimmed by 5 bases and J by 2 bases, leaving 16 bases between them. CDR3 coding DNA: TGTGCCAGCAGTAACTTCGGGGGTCGTACCTACGAGCAGTACTTC. Translation: CASSNFGGRTYEQYF.

This chain joins TRBV27 and TRBJ2-5; D is unresolved. Germline lookup yields CDR1 MNHEY and CDR2 SMNVEV (reference sequence). Trimming left V 5 bases short and J 6 bases short, with 19 bases between. This CDR3 comprises 15 residues. CDR3 loop: CASSPYGEVSQTQYF. The CDR3 DNA is TGTGCCAGCAGTCCATACGGAGAGGTGTCCCAGACCCAGTACTTC.

The rearrangement links TRBV15 to TRBJ2-1; 9 bases are a match to TRBD1. The CDR3 totals 17 residues. Per germline, CDR1 LNHNV and CDR2 YYDKDF (reference sequence). Trimming cost V 0 bases and J 6 bases; bases outside gene matches: 9. CDR3 DNA: TGTGCCACCAGCAGAGATGGGCGACAGGGGGTGGGCAATGAGCAGTTCTTC. Amino acids: CATSRDGRQGVGNEQFF.

The chain recombines TRBV7-8 with TRBJ2-3; 10 bases fit TRBD2. The length of the CDR3 is 17 residues. Germline loops: CDR1 SGHVS, CDR2 FQNEAQ. V lost 0 bases, J lost 3 bases, and 6 bases stayed unmatched. CDR3 sequence: CASSLALAGVGTDTQYF. The CDR3 DNA follows: TGTGCCAGCAGCTTAGCTCTAGCGGGAGTGGGGACAGATACGCAGTATTTT.

The chain combines TRBV2 with TRBJ1-2; D not resolved. Looked up from germline, CDR1 is SNHLY and CDR2 is FYNNEI. This CDR3 has 16 residues. The germline V and J ends were trimmed by 1 base and 13 bases, with 25 bases remaining between them. This chain's CDR3 is CASSEGPSAAFLVGTF. CDR3 DNA sequence: TGTGCCAGCAGTGAAGGACCCTCGGCGGCTTTTCTGGTTGGCACCTTC.

The chain is built from TRBV25-1 and TRBJ2-5, with D possibly being TRBD2 (6 bases). The DNA matches TRBJ2-7 better at its end, which makes the J call doubtful. The CDR3 runs to 12 residues. Germline loops: CDR1 MGHDK, CDR2 SYGVNS. CDR3: CASQARGYEQYF. In DNA, the CDR3 is TGTGCCAGCCAAGCCCGGGGGTACGAGCAGTACTTC.

The chain is built from TRBV6-5 and TRBJ1-3; D is possibly TRBD1 (6 bases). From germline, CDR1 is MNHEY and CDR2 SVGAGI. The CDR3 totals 15 residues. Trimming pared 6 bases from V and 1 base from J, leaving 13 bases between. CDR3 in amino acids: CASSSTGFSGNTIYF. CDR3 nucleotides: TGTGCCAGCAGCTCCACAGGGTTTTCTGGAAACACCATATATTTT.

The CDR3 DNA sequence: TGTGCCAGCAGCTTAGTGGCAGCCAGCAACACCGGGGAGCTGTTTTTT. This gives the protein CASSLVAASNTGELFF. The rearrangement uses TRBV11-2 and TRBJ2-2; D not resolved. The CDR3 contains 16 residues. With 1 base removed from V and 2 bases from J, the gap between germline ends came to 11 bases. Germline CDR1 is SGHAT and CDR2 is FQNNGV.

Regarding this clone: A single base separates this from a much larger clone, so it may be a read error. This same CDR3 is encoded by further DNA sequences in the sample. The chain employs TRBV6-5 and TRBJ2-6; unclear D gene. The V end was cut by 5 bases, the J end by 0 bases, with 5 bases between. This CDR3 contains 14 residues. CDR1 is MNHEY and CDR2 is SVGAGI in the germline V gene. The CDR3 sequence: CASSAGSGANVLTF. The CDR3 DNA reads as TGTGCCAGCAGTGCAGGCTCTGGGGCCAACGTCCTGACTTTC.

The rearrangement links TRBV5-1 to TRBJ1-4; weak D call: TRBD1 (5 bases). The CDR3 extends over 14 amino acids. Trimming removed 6 bases at V and 5 bases at J, with 14 bases between. CDR1 is SGHRS and CDR2 is YFSETQ in the germline V gene. CDR3 protein: CASTQDNHNEKLFF. CDR3 coding DNA: TGCGCCAGCACCCAGGACAATCACAATGAAAAACTGTTTTTT.